Sequencing of this T cell receptor (beta chain) was carried out in a study of shared clonotypes between healthy human individuals. This CDR3 has 14 amino acids. V lost 4 bases and J lost 2, with 11 bases in between. Germline V gene lookup returns CDR1 MNHEY and CDR2 SMNVEV (reference sequence). Genomic DNA of each subset was evenly split across several immunoSEQ plates. Sequencing used immunoSEQ multiplex PCR; TCRdb keeps in-frame clones, though not all of them. The repertoire holds 2 million to 2.5 million clones, just under 95% seen once, with 0.37% in the top ten. In regard to this clone: Its antigen remains unknown.

Whole-study findings and limits: Naive CD4 clonotype sharing across a few donors was approximately 5%.

The origin of this receptor is a man younger than 35 in good health. Some clones in this sample may be carry-over from other donors' samples. The chain employs TRBV27 and TRBJ2-5, with D possibly being TRBD2 (6 bases). The sample comprised naive CD4+ T cells from PBMCs. This sample's subset: CD45RA+ positively selected. In DNA, the CDR3 is TGTGCCAGCAGTTCCGCGGGGACGCAAGAGACCCAGTACTTC. Translated: CASSSAGTQETQYF.